This is a list of T cell receptor beta chains from one sample in a study of glioma-infiltrating T cells after dendritic cell vaccination. Libraries were prepared by immunoSEQ multiplex PCR; TCRdb keeps only in-frame clonotypes and omits some of them. The sample comprises 45,000 to 60,000 clones, about 80% of which are singletons, and approximately 15% rests with the top ten. This specimen consisted of blood, obtained after dendritic cell vaccination. Receptors originate from a human donor with glioblastoma. Each CDR3 is given with its conserved first and last residue. The D gene is left open where the match is weak. The size of a clone is reported for some rows only, either as once, few or many, or as a class for expanded clones.

j_gene | d_gene | v_gene | abundance | CDR3aa | CDR3nt
TRBJ1-1 | . | TRBV7-9 | . | CASIPPGPEAFF | TGTGCCAGCATTCCACCGGGTCCTGAAGCTTTCTTT
TRBJ2-3 | TRBD2 | TRBV19 | . | CASSIPWGSGINTDTQYF | TGTGCCAGTAGTATCCCTTGGGGTAGCGGGATTAACACAGATACGCAGTATTTT
TRBJ2-1 | . | TRBV7-8 | . | CASSPQRLVGRNEQFF | TGTGCCAGCAGCCCTCAGCGACTAGTCGGGCGCAATGAGCAGTTCTTC
TRBJ1-5 | TRBD1 | TRBV6-1 | . | CASSELGQSYLPQHF | TGTGCCAGCAGTGAGTTGGGACAGTCATACCTGCCCCAGCATTTT
TRBJ2-7 | TRBD1 | TRBV5-1 | . | CASSLAGTGYREQYF | TGCGCCAGCAGCTTGGCCGGGACAGGGTATCGCGAGCAGTACTTC
TRBJ1-1 | . | TRBV2 | few | CASSEESNTEAFF | TGTGCCAGCAGTGAGGAGTCCAACACTGAAGCTTTCTTT
TRBJ1-3 | TRBD1 | TRBV6-1 | . | CASSETPGQGRNTIYF | TGTGCCAGCAGTGAAACTCCGGGACAGGGACGAAACACCATATATTTT
TRBJ2-5 | . | TRBV5-1 | . | CASSLWRAAKETQYF | TGCGCCAGCAGCTTGTGGAGGGCTGCCAAAGAGACCCAGTACTTC
TRBJ2-5 | TRBD1 | TRBV28 | . | CASSLGQGDGETQYF | TGTGCCAGCAGTTTAGGACAGGGGGATGGAGAGACCCAGTACTTC
TRBJ1-5 | TRBD1 | TRBV7-8 | . | CASSLGTGSYSNQPQHF | TGTGCCAGCAGCTTAGGGACAGGATCTTATAGCAATCAGCCCCAGCATTTT
TRBJ1-5 | . | TRBV30 | once | CAWKGGGNQPQHF | TGTGCCTGGAAAGGTGGGGGGAATCAGCCCCAGCATTTT
TRBJ1-3 | . | TRBV11-2 | . | CASSLGLLSSGNTIYF | TGTGCCAGCAGCTTAGGTCTCCTTAGCTCTGGAAACACCATATATTTT
TRBJ1-5 | . | TRBV10-3 | . | CAISGHRDQPQHF | TGTGCCATCAGTGGGCACCGGGATCAGCCCCAGCATTTT
TRBJ1-2 | . | TRBV7-9 | . | CASSDLRLSGLYGYTF | TGTGCCAGCAGCGATCTTCGGCTTTCAGGTTTATATGGCTACACCTTC
TRBJ2-7 | TRBD1 | TRBV19 | medium-sized | CASSMRGQGVDEQYF | TGTGCCAGTAGTATGAGAGGACAGGGGGTTGACGAGCAGTACTTC
TRBJ1-5 | . | TRBV2 | . | CASTARPRGEGQPQHF | TGTGCCAGCACAGCCCGTCCTCGGGGGGAGGGCCAGCCCCAGCATTTT
TRBJ2-7 | . | TRBV19 | . | CASSIDRGTPAYEQYF | TGTGCCAGTAGTATAGACCGAGGGACACCTGCCTACGAGCAGTACTTC
TRBJ1-1 | . | TRBV11-2 | . | CASSSDSFADTEAFF | TGTGCCAGCAGCTCCGATTCTTTCGCAGACACTGAAGCTTTCTTT
TRBJ2-7 | . | TRBV4-1 | . | CASSPGEDEQYF | TGCGCCAGCAGCCCCGGGGAGGACGAGCAGTACTTC
TRBJ2-7 | . | TRBV5-1 | . | CASSLGYGMRGEQYF | TGCGCCAGCAGCTTGGGGTACGGCATGCGGGGTGAGCAGTACTTC
TRBJ2-3 | TRBD2 | TRBV5-1 | . | CASSCLLAGTSTDTQYF | TGCGCCAGCAGCTGCCTACTAGCGGGAACTAGCACAGATACGCAGTATTTT
TRBJ1-1 | TRBD1 | TRBV5-1 | . | CASSFSGTEEAFF | TGCGCCAGCAGCTTTTCCGGGACAGAGGAGGCTTTCTTT
TRBJ1-5 | . | TRBV2 | . | CASSGGRSRNQPQHF | TGTGCCAGCAGTGGAGGGCGGAGTCGTAATCAGCCCCAGCATTTT
TRBJ1-2 | . | TRBV7-9 | . | CASSLTGLNYGYTF | TGTGCCAGCAGCTTAACAGGATTAAACTATGGCTACACCTTC
TRBJ2-5 | TRBD1 | TRBV7-9 | . | CASRTDRVQETQYF | TGTGCCAGCAGGACTGACAGGGTGCAAGAGACCCAGTACTTC
TRBJ1-1 | . | TRBV11-2 | . | CASSPAGSLTEAFF | TGTGCCAGCAGCCCAGCGGGCAGTCTCACTGAAGCTTTCTTT
TRBJ1-5 | TRBD1 | TRBV7-6 | few | CASSQGTARGNQPQHF | TGTGCCAGCAGCCAAGGGACAGCCCGGGGCAATCAGCCCCAGCATTTT
TRBJ2-5 | . | TRBV5-4 | . | CASSLNRDETQYF | TGTGCCAGCAGCTTGAACAGGGATGAGACCCAGTACTTC
TRBJ2-5 | . | TRBV6-1 | . | CASSDSWETQYF | TGTGCCAGCAGTGATAGTTGGGAGACCCAGTACTTC
TRBJ2-1 | TRBD2 | TRBV5-4 | . | CASSSGLAGINEQFF | TGTGCCAGCAGCTCAGGACTAGCGGGGATCAATGAGCAGTTCTTC